This T cell receptor beta chain was found in a study of shared clonotypes between healthy human individuals. Across the whole study: The plates for each donor numbered three CD4 naive, three CD4 memory, two CD8 naive and one CD8 memory.

Only CD45RO-negative cells positively selected for CCR7 counted as naive CD8 cells, so terminally differentiated effector memory CD45RA+ cells were excluded. The donor population consisted of healthy HIV-negative adults with no recent acute infections or vaccinations. The CDR3 extends over 16 amino acids. V lost 6 bases and J 2 bases, leaving 18 bases between the germline ends. Germline V gives CDR1 SGHDT, CDR2 YYEEEE. The table came from immunoSEQ multiplex PCR; TCRdb's copy has only in-frame clones and leaves some out. This table has more than 2 million clones, roughly 95% appearing once. The specimen was naive CD8+ T cells sorted from blood. This chain joins TRBV5-6 and TRBJ2-4, with D maybe TRBD1 (6 bases). The TCR sequence derives from a man aged 18 to 30 in good health. CDR3 coding DNA: TGTGCCAGCATGGAACAGGGCGAGGGAACCAAAAACATTCAGTACTTC. This codes for CASMEQGEGTKNIQYF.